The T cell receptor (beta chain) under discussion was sequenced for a study of CD8+ T cells in alopecia areata. Extracted RNA was reverse transcribed into cDNA, the sequencing template. Clones were read by immunoSEQ multiplex PCR, and TCRdb kept only the in-frame ones, dropping some. The table has 80,000 to 100,000 clones, roughly 45% seen once. Treatment given: oral pan-JAK inhibitor, 5-10 mg twice daily. V dropped 3 bases and J dropped 7; count of bases not matched to a gene: 6. Germline lookup yields CDR1 LGHNA and CDR2 YSLEER. The CDR3 runs to 14 residues. This clonotype was obtained from a human donor with alopecia areata. This chain uses TRBV4-3 with TRBJ1-5; the match to TRBD1 covers 7 bases. This specimen consisted of CD8+ T cells sorted from blood, obtained at week 24, from a patient treated with tofacitinib. CDR3 loop: CASSHQQGRQPQHF. CDR3 bases: TGCGCCAGCAGCCATCAACAGGGGCGGCAGCCCCAGCATTTT.